A selection of T cell receptor beta chains follows, all from one sample in a study of T-cell memory formation after mild COVID-19. TCRdb redid the calling of the 5' RACE reads with MiXCR, one entry per CDR3 protein. Of 300,000 to 350,000 distinct CDR3 sequences listed, just under 20% are singletons. Sequenced material: PBMCs or a T cell subset sorted from them (not recorded which). The source is a man aged 18 to 29 who had mild COVID-19 (a few samples of this study predate the infection). Cell type and time point are not known. CDR3s include the opening cysteine and the closing phenylalanine or tryptophan. The order of the fields is V gene, clone size, J gene, D gene, CDR3 protein, CDR3 DNA. The D gene is left open where the match is weak. The size entry is marked missing in some rows and otherwise reads once, few, many or a size class.

v_call: TRBV3-1
clone_size: NA
j_call: TRBJ1-2
d_call: NA
cdr3_aa: CASSQDPGRAYGYTF
cdr3_nt: TGTGCCAGCAGCCAAGATCCTGGGAGGGCTTATGGCTACACCTTC

v_call: TRBV3-1
clone_size: NA
j_call: TRBJ1-1
d_call: NA
cdr3_aa: CASSQDGSPEAFF
cdr3_nt: TGTGCCAGCAGCCAAGACGGCAGCCCTGAAGCTTTCTTT

v_call: TRBV6-5
clone_size: many
j_call: TRBJ2-5
d_call: TRBD1
cdr3_aa: CASSPQGNLETQYF
cdr3_nt: TGTGCCAGCAGTCCACAGGGGAATTTAGAGACCCAGTACTTC

v_call: TRBV6-2/TRBV6-3
clone_size: many
j_call: TRBJ2-5
d_call: NA
cdr3_aa: CASTTGDGQETQYF
cdr3_nt: TGTGCCAGCACCACGGGGGACGGCCAAGAGACCCAGTACTTC

v_call: TRBV7-9
clone_size: NA
j_call: TRBJ2-5
d_call: NA
cdr3_aa: CASSPPRRDQETQYF
cdr3_nt: TGTGCCAGCAGCCCCCCCCGGCGGGACCAAGAGACCCAGTACTTC

v_call: TRBV9
clone_size: NA
j_call: TRBJ1-1
d_call: NA
cdr3_aa: CASTVGDRLGTEAFF
cdr3_nt: TGTGCCAGCACCGTGGGCGACAGGTTGGGCACTGAAGCTTTCTTT

v_call: TRBV14
clone_size: NA
j_call: TRBJ2-5
d_call: TRBD2
cdr3_aa: CASSQAPLAGLQYF
cdr3_nt: TGTGCCAGCAGCCAAGCCCCGCTAGCGGGTCTCCAGTACTTC

v_call: TRBV6-6
clone_size: few
j_call: TRBJ1-4
d_call: NA
cdr3_aa: CASSYPENLHKKLFF
cdr3_nt: TGTGCCAGCAGTTACCCCGAAAACCTGCACAAAAAACTGTTTTTT

v_call: TRBV2
clone_size: few
j_call: TRBJ2-4
d_call: NA
cdr3_aa: CASTWTVAKNIQYF
cdr3_nt: TGTGCCAGCACTTGGACGGTGGCCAAAAACATTCAGTACTTC

v_call: TRBV6-5
clone_size: many
j_call: TRBJ1-6
d_call: NA
cdr3_aa: CASSYWAARSRYNSPLHF
cdr3_nt: TGTGCCAGCAGTTATTGGGCCGCAAGGAGCCGATATAATTCACCCCTCCACTTT

v_call: TRBV11-2
clone_size: NA
j_call: TRBJ1-1
d_call: NA
cdr3_aa: CASTLRGLITEAFF
cdr3_nt: TGTGCCAGCACCCTTCGAGGGTTAATCACTGAAGCTTTCTTT

v_call: TRBV20-1
clone_size: NA
j_call: TRBJ1-1
d_call: NA
cdr3_aa: CSARDNEAFF
cdr3_nt: TGCAGTGCTAGAGACAATGAAGCTTTCTTT

v_call: TRBV2
clone_size: NA
j_call: TRBJ2-5
d_call: NA
cdr3_aa: CASSLPGDETQYF
cdr3_nt: TGTGCCAGCAGTTTACCGGGCGATGAGACCCAGTACTTC

v_call: TRBV13
clone_size: few
j_call: TRBJ2-4
d_call: TRBD1
cdr3_aa: CASSPIQGRNIQYF
cdr3_nt: TGTGCCAGCAGCCCTATACAGGGGCGAAACATTCAGTACTTC

v_call: TRBV7-2
clone_size: NA
j_call: TRBJ1-5
d_call: NA
cdr3_aa: CASSLSHNQPQHF
cdr3_nt: TGTGCCAGCAGCTTAAGCCACAATCAGCCCCAGCATTTT

v_call: TRBV5-6
clone_size: NA
j_call: TRBJ2-5
d_call: TRBD2
cdr3_aa: CASSPGGLGGRRGTQYF
cdr3_nt: TGTGCCAGCAGCCCGGGGGGACTAGGGGGAAGGAGAGGGACCCAGTACTTC

v_call: TRBV7-2
clone_size: few
j_call: TRBJ2-1
d_call: NA
cdr3_aa: CASSPGPYNEQFF
cdr3_nt: TGTGCCAGCAGCCCGGGGCCTTACAATGAGCAGTTCTTC

v_call: TRBV10-3
clone_size: many
j_call: TRBJ2-1
d_call: TRBD2
cdr3_aa: CAISESSAGRNEQFF
cdr3_nt: TGTGCCATCAGTGAGTCATCAGCGGGGAGGAATGAGCAGTTCTTC

v_call: TRBV5-1
clone_size: NA
j_call: TRBJ1-5
d_call: TRBD1
cdr3_aa: CASRGQGQGEPQHF
cdr3_nt: TGCGCCAGCAGGGGTCAAGGACAGGGGGAGCCCCAGCATTTT

v_call: TRBV5-6
clone_size: NA
j_call: TRBJ2-5
d_call: TRBD2
cdr3_aa: CASSLVSGGQETQYF
cdr3_nt: TGTGCCAGCAGCTTGGTTAGCGGGGGGCAAGAGACCCAGTACTTC